This T cell receptor beta chain was captured in a study of regulatory T cells in long-lasting Graves disease. Study context: Recently diagnosed Graves' patients had received antithyroid drugs for under 3 months.

CDR1 and CDR2 (germline): PRHDT, FYEKMQ (reference sequence). V was trimmed by 1 base and J by 6 bases, leaving 12 bases between them. CDR3 length equals 15 residues. With iRepertoire HTBI primers and Arm-PCR of CDR3 regions, TCR beta libraries were built. TCRdb reprocessed the multiplex PCR reads via MiXCR and lists one record per CDR3 protein. This repertoire shows some 400,000 distinct CDR3 sequences, about 15% found once; its top ten account for 16%. This sample's time point: newly diagnosed GD, antithyroid drugs for less than 3 months. PBMCs provided the RNA from which the TCR library was made. A further study also used this sample, focusing on T cells in Graves' hyperthyroidism and ophthalmopathy. That report notes: Those with hyperthyroidism were 18 to 65 years old, newly diagnosed, and ill for under 2 months. Exclusions: uncontrolled infection, other autoimmune disease, pregnancy, lactation.

The receptor comes from a woman in her thirties with Graves disease. The chain employs TRBV13 and TRBJ1-4, with D possibly being TRBD1 (5 bases). The sequences come from peripheral blood mononuclear cells (PBMCs), collected at new diagnosis, from a patient treated with antithyroid drugs. The CDR3 DNA reads as TGTGCCAGCAGCTTAGTCCAGGGAGAGGATGAAAAACTGTTTTTT. It translates to CASSLVQGEDEKLFF. Looking up the rest from reference TRBV13 and TRBJ1-4 gives the full variable domain: AAGVIQSPRHLIKEKRETATLKCYPIPRHDTVYWYQQGPGQDPQFLISFYEKMQSDKGSIPDRFSAQQFSDYHSELNMSSLELGDSALYFCASSLVQGEDEKLFFGSGTQLSVL.